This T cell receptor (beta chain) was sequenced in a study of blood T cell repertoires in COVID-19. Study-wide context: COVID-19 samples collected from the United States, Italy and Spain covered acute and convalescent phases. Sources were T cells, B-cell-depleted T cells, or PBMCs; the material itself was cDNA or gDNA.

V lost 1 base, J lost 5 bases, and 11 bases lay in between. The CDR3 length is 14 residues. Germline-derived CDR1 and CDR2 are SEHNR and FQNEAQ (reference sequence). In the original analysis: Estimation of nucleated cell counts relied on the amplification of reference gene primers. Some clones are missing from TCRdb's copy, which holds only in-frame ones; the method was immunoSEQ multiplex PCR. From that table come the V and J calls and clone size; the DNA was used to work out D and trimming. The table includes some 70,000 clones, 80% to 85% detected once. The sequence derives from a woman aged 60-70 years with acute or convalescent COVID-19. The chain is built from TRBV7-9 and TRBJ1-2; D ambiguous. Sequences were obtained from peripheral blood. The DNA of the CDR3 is TGTGCCAGCAGCTTAGACCAGAAAGATTATGGCTACACCTTC. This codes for CASSLDQKDYGYTF.